This TCR beta chain was obtained from a study of cytomegalovirus exposure and HLA in healthy donors. On the study more broadly: The same platform was used for the 130 or so validation repertoires and the roughly 640 first-cohort repertoires, a later analysis reported.

Data came from immunoSEQ multiplex PCR; TCRdb stores just in-frame clones and leaves some out. Of around 230,000 clones in the sample, approximately 86% were seen once. This CDR3 contains 17 residues. V gave up 1 base and J gave up 3 bases, with 15 bases separating them. Germline values: CDR1 ENHRY, CDR2 SYGVKD. The rearrangement joins TRBV10-3 to TRBJ2-2; D unresolved. The sample taken for sequencing was PBMCs. This sequence was found in a woman aged 30 to 39 in good health and CMV-seropositive. As DNA, the CDR3 is TGTGCCATCAGTGAGTTGAGTTTATTAGTCGACACCGGGGAGCTGTTTTTT. Its protein product is CAISELSLLVDTGELFF.